A selection of T cell receptor beta chains follows, all from one sample in a study of shared clonotypes between healthy human individuals. The repertoire was sequenced with immunoSEQ multiplex PCR; TCRdb's copy has only in-frame clones and lacks some. The repertoire consists of just over 2,000,000 clones, with roughly 96% occurring once and the leading ten covering 0.1% to 0.15%. Sequencing was carried out using naive CD4+ T cells sorted from blood. The receptor set was obtained from a man aged 18 to 35 in good health. The CDR3 runs from the conserved cysteine through the conserved F or W.

V gene	J gene	CDR3 protein
TRBV7-9	TRBJ1-5	CASSLAGGNQPQHF
TRBV7-2	TRBJ2-7	CASSPRGGSYEQYF
TRBV5-1	TRBJ2-1	CASSFAGGRNEQFF
TRBV5-4	TRBJ1-2	CASSSDRVINYGYTF
TRBV10-3	TRBJ1-6	CAISETGSENSPLHF
TRBV2	TRBJ1-6	CASSGTSVNSPLHF
TRBV7-7	TRBJ2-7	CASSLDPILDSDEQYF
TRBV5-8	TRBJ2-2	CASSFVTLTTGELFF
TRBV30	TRBJ1-3	CACRKSGNTIYF
TRBV7-2	TRBJ1-5	CASSFDPKPAIGTYQPQHF
TRBV6-5	TRBJ2-7	CASSLQGYEQYF
TRBV11-2	TRBJ1-5	CASSLIGNQPQHF
TRBV10-1	TRBJ2-3	CASSQAGAKRDTQYF
TRBV28	TRBJ1-1	CAGSTRNTEAFF
TRBV7-2	TRBJ2-7	CASSLASTGGSDEQYF